What follows are 30 T cell receptor beta chains derived from one specimen sequenced in a study of CD8+ T cells in alopecia areata (dated by TCRdb to 2016 to 2019). Sample time point, as interpreted from the label and publication: baseline before oral tofacitinib. The method behind the library was the immunoSEQ multiplex PCR assay. To provide template for TCR sequencing, every sample had RNA extracted and reverse transcribed into cDNA. TCRdb re-hosts the immuneACCESS table, in-frame sequences only. Its copies lack some clones; in the studies checked, an unresolved V gene accounts for under half of them, and the cause for the rest is not known. This sample comprises 130,000 to 150,000 clones, around 86% of them detected only once. About 15% of the sample lies in the top ten. Sequences were derived from CD8+ T cells sorted from blood, sampled at week 0. These receptors came from a human donor with alopecia areata.

V usage is TRBV4-2 and J usage is TRBJ2-7, with 8 bases lining up with TRBD2. Germline CDR1 LGHNA, CDR2 YNFKEQ. Trimming removed 5 bases from V and 4 bases from J; junction bases left unmatched: 7. The CDR3 totals 14 residues. The CDR3 DNA follows: TGTGCCAGCAGCTACGGGACTAGTTTGTACGAGCAGTACTTC. The encoded protein is CASSYGTSLYEQYF.

This clone was observed a single time. The chain couples TRBV7-9 to TRBJ2-7; D is perhaps TRBD1 or TRBD2 (5 bases each). Trimming removed 3 bases from V and 3 bases from J, with 15 bases in between. CDR3 length: 15 residues. Germline V gene data show CDR1 as SEHNR and CDR2 as FQNEAQ (reference sequence). CDR3 amino acids: CASSFEERGVYEQYF. The DNA of the CDR3 is TGTGCCAGCAGCTTTGAGGAACGAGGGGTCTACGAGCAGTACTTC.

The CDR3 nucleotides are TGTGCCAGCAGCTTAGGGAGTTGGGCTCCCTATGGCTACACCTTC. Translation: CASSLGSWAPYGYTF. The gene calls are TRBV9 and TRBJ1-2; D not resolved. The germline CDR1 and CDR2 sequences are SGDLS and YYNGEE. The CDR3 runs to 15 residues. The V end lost 4 bases, the J end lost 4 bases, and 17 bases lay between the germline ends.

This chain connects TRBV19 to TRBJ1-4; D is unclear. The CDR3 runs 14 residues. Germline V gene sequence: CDR1 LNHDA, CDR2 SQIVND (reference sequence). Trimming took 7 bases from V and 5 from J, leaving 14 bases between them. CDR3 region: CASISAVSNEKLFF. The CDR3 DNA reads as TGTGCCAGTATTTCGGCAGTTTCGAATGAAAAACTGTTTTTT.

The chain joins TRBV5-6 to TRBJ2-1, with D perhaps matching TRBD2 (5 bases). CDR1 SGHDT and CDR2 YYEEEE come from the germline V gene. V shed 4 bases and J shed 7 bases, with 9 bases lying between them. This CDR3 contains 12 residues. The CDR3 region has the DNA TGTGCCAGCAGCGGCACGGGAAATGAGCAGTTCTTC. It specifies CASSGTGNEQFF.

The chain uses TRBV7-3 and TRBJ2-7; D not certain. The CDR3 runs 13 residues. Germline values: CDR1 SGHTA, CDR2 FQGTGA. V lost 4 bases and J 2 bases, leaving 9 bases between the germline ends. CDR3 region: CASSSDGTYEQYF. The CDR3 bases are TGTGCCAGCAGCTCCGACGGAACCTACGAGCAGTACTTC.

V usage is TRBV10-3 and J usage is TRBJ2-3; 9 nucleotides align to TRBD2. V lost 2 bases to trimming and J lost 5 bases; unmatched junction nucleotides: 8. The CDR3 extends over 16 amino acids. Germline loops: CDR1 ENHRY, CDR2 SYGVKD. CDR3 DNA sequence: TGTGCCATCAGTGAGGAGCGGGGGGCGCGAGGAGATACGCAGTATTTT. It translates to CAISEERGARGDTQYF.

The chain recombines TRBV7-8 with TRBJ2-3; D is tentatively TRBD1 or TRBD2 (6 bases each). From germline, CDR1 is SGHVS and CDR2 FQNEAQ. Between the trimmed V and J ends, which lost 1 base and 2 bases, there was a span of 10 bases. The CDR3 sequence is 15 residues long. CDR3 loop: CASSLGGGNTDTQYF. The CDR3, as DNA: TGTGCCAGCAGCTTAGGAGGGGGGAACACAGATACGCAGTATTTT.

The chain combines TRBV5-1 with TRBJ2-1; 9 nucleotides align to TRBD2. CDR3 length: 12 amino acids. Germline V CDR1 and CDR2: SGHRS, YFSETQ. The junction had 3 bases not matched to a gene; V was cut back by 8 bases and J by 6 bases. The CDR3 bases are TGCGCCAGTTCGACTAGCGGCAATGAGCAGTTCTTC. Translated, it gives CASSTSGNEQFF.

The chain employs TRBV9 and TRBJ2-3; D uncertain. Germline loops: CDR1 SGDLS, CDR2 YYNGEE. The CDR3 has 14 amino acids. The V end lost 0 bases, the J end lost 2 bases, and 7 bases lay between the germline ends. The CDR3 region has the DNA TGTGCCAGCAGCGTAGTGTCCTCCACAGATACGCAGTATTTT. It encodes CASSVVSSTDTQYF. Combining the CDR3 with reference TRBV9 and TRBJ2-3 gives the whole variable domain DSGVTQTPKHLITATGQRVTLRCSPRSGDLSVYWYQQSLDQGLQFLIQYYNGEERAKGNILERFSAQQFPDLHSELNLSSLELGDSALYFCASSVVSSTDTQYFGPGTRLTVL.

This chain uses TRBV6-5 with TRBJ2-7; no definite D call. Germline V gene sequence: CDR1 MNHEY, CDR2 SVGAGI. This CDR3 is 16 amino acids long. V was cut by 0 bases and J by 0 bases, with 12 bases left in between. The CDR3 spells CASSYSGHSSSYEQYF. In nucleotides, the CDR3 is TGTGCCAGCAGTTACTCTGGCCACAGTAGCTCCTACGAGCAGTACTTC.

The CDR3 region has the DNA TGCAGCGCATGGGACAGTGATGCCTACGAGCAGTACTTC. Its translation: CSAWDSDAYEQYF. The V call is TRBV29-1, the J call TRBJ2-7; 7 positions agree with TRBD1. CDR1 SQVTM and CDR2 ANQGSEA come from the germline V gene. Trimming cost V 7 bases and J 2 bases; bases outside gene matches: 8. The CDR3 loop spans 13 amino acids.

This clone was seen only a few times. The rearrangement uses TRBV19 and TRBJ2-1; maybe TRBD2 (5 bases). In germline, CDR1 is LNHDA, CDR2 SQIVND (reference sequence). The CDR3 has 12 amino acids. Trimming shortened V by 11 bases and J by 6 bases, and 14 bases separated the two germline ends. Here the CDR3 reads CACNAGRNEQFF. DNA of the CDR3: TGTGCCTGTAATGCGGGCCGCAATGAGCAGTTCTTC.

The V and J genes are TRBV7-9 and TRBJ1-1; D gene uncertain. Germline CDR1 and CDR2: SEHNR and FQNEAQ (reference sequence). The V and J ends lost 4 bases and 6 bases respectively, with 0 bases between them. The CDR3 is 9 residues long. CDR3 nucleotides: TGTGCCAGCAGCTCTGAAGCTTTCTTT. This codes for CASSSEAFF.

This clone appeared a single time. This chain uses TRBV15 with TRBJ1-1, with D unresolved. CDR1 and CDR2 from the germline V gene are LNHNV and YYDKDF (reference sequence). The CDR3 covers 12 residues. With 5 bases removed from V and 1 base from J, the gap between germline ends came to 5 bases. The CDR3 sequence: CATSLENTEAFF. In nucleotides, the CDR3 is TGTGCCACCAGCTTGGAGAACACTGAAGCTTTCTTT.

The genes are TRBV4-1 and TRBJ2-7, with TRBD2 matching 8 bases. CDR1 is MGHRA and CDR2 is YSYEKL in the germline V gene. The length of the CDR3 is 14 residues. The trim removed 4 bases at V and 1 base at J, leaving 3 bases unmatched. The CDR3 DNA sequence: TGCGCCAGCAGCCGCCAGCGGGAGTCCTACGAGCAGTACTTC. Its translation: CASSRQRESYEQYF.

The chain joins TRBV7-9 to TRBJ2-1, with 7 bases aligning to TRBD2. CDR1 and CDR2 (germline): SEHNR, FQNEAQ (reference sequence). The V segment lost 5 bases and the J segment 4 bases; nucleotides outside the gene matches: 17. The CDR3 loop spans 18 amino acids. DNA for the CDR3: TGTGCCAGCAGCGTGGGGTCAGTAGCGGGCCGGCGGTACAATGAGCAGTTCTTC. It yields the protein CASSVGSVAGRRYNEQFF.

This chain links TRBV5-1 with TRBJ1-1; D might be TRBD1 (5 bases). Germline CDR1 is SGHRS and CDR2 is YFSETQ. This CDR3 has 14 amino acids. V dropped 5 bases and J dropped 4 bases, with 15 bases sitting between them. The CDR3 loop reads CASRWGEEGTEAFF. The CDR3 nucleotides read TGCGCCAGCAGGTGGGGGGAAGAAGGCACTGAAGCTTTCTTT.

The chain carries TRBV10-2 and TRBJ1-4; 7 bases agree with TRBD1. V dropped 4 bases and J dropped 4; count of bases not matched to a gene: 21. The CDR3 covers 20 residues. CDR1 and CDR2 from the germline V gene are WSHSY and SAAADI. The CDR3 DNA reads TGCGCCAGCAGTGGCCCCCCTGTAGGTCTCCCGGGACAGCTTAATGAAAAACTGTTTTTT. This translates into CASSGPPVGLPGQLNEKLFF.

In this sample, this clone turned up once. This chain links TRBV7-9 with TRBJ2-3; 7 nucleotides line up with TRBD1. The CDR3 contains 14 residues. CDR1 and CDR2 from the germline V gene are SEHNR and FQNEAQ (reference sequence). After removal of 5 bases from V and 4 bases from J, the junction contained 6 bases not matched to a gene. The CDR3 DNA follows: TGTGCCAGCAGCCTCGACAGGGACGCAGATACGCAGTATTTT. Translating gives CASSLDRDADTQYF.

This clone was detected once. The V gene is TRBV6-1, the J gene TRBJ2-7, with 7 bases lining up with TRBD1. The CDR3 has 14 amino acids. The J segment lost 3 bases and the V segment lost 6 bases, leaving 8 bases of the junction unmatched. Per the germline V gene, CDR1 is MNHNS and CDR2 is SASEGT. CDR3 residues: CASSTGTAVYEQYF. DNA for the CDR3: TGTGCCAGCAGCACCGGGACAGCTGTCTACGAGCAGTACTTC.

The chain combines TRBV7-9 with TRBJ1-4; D is perhaps TRBD1 (5 bases). CDR1 is SEHNR, CDR2 FQNEAQ, per germline (reference sequence). The V gene lost 5 bases and the J gene lost 15 bases, with 13 bases spanning the gap. The CDR3 runs 11 residues. In nucleotides, the CDR3 is TGTGCCAGCAGCACCTTTAGGGACGTGTTTTTT. Protein product: CASSTFRDVFF.

DNA for the CDR3: TGTGCCAGCAGCCGAACAGGGGGCGCATCCGGGGAGCTGTTTTTT. This sequence encodes CASSRTGGASGELFF. The chain uses TRBV11-2 and TRBJ2-2; TRBD1 matches at 9 bases. CDR3 length: 15 residues. J was trimmed by 6 bases and V by 5 bases; bases with no gene match: 7. Per germline, CDR1 SGHAT and CDR2 FQNNGV.

The chain links TRBV4-2 to TRBJ2-1; D is unresolved. This CDR3 contains 13 residues. Germline CDR1 and CDR2: LGHNA and YNFKEQ. The ends were cut back, 1 base at V and 4 bases at J, with 5 bases in the middle. CDR3 bases: TGTGCCAGCAGCCAAGCCGGTTACAATGAGCAGTTCTTC. As protein: CASSQAGYNEQFF.

The V gene is TRBV12-5, the J gene TRBJ2-7, with TRBD1 identical over 7 bases. V shed 2 bases and J 4 bases; nucleotides not matched to a gene: 8. Germline V lookup: CDR1 LGHNT, CDR2 FRNRAP. The CDR3 is 15 amino acids. The chain's CDR3 is CASGLTTDREYEQYF. In DNA, the CDR3 is TGTGCTAGTGGTTTGACCACTGACAGGGAGTACGAGCAGTACTTC.

The V and J genes are TRBV5-6 and TRBJ2-7, with D maybe TRBD2 (5 bases). CDR1 is SGHDT, CDR2 YYEEEE, per germline. The V end was cut by 4 bases, the J end by 4 bases, with 15 bases between. The CDR3 covers 14 residues. The CDR3 is CASSLYGNRYEQYF. The CDR3, as DNA: TGTGCCAGCAGCCTGTACGGGAATCGATACGAGCAGTACTTC.

The chain recombines TRBV15 with TRBJ2-7, with D possibly TRBD1 on 5 matching bases. The CDR3 is 15 amino acids. The V gene's germline CDR1 is LNHNV and CDR2 YYDKDF (reference sequence). The germline V and J ends were trimmed by 3 bases and 3 bases, with 15 bases remaining between them. Here the CDR3 DNA reads TGTGCCACCAGCAGGGCCCAGGACATCCGCTACGAGCAGTACTTC. Translation gives CATSRAQDIRYEQYF.

The chain carries TRBV19 and TRBJ1-3, with D possibly TRBD1 on 5 matching bases. CDR1 LNHDA and CDR2 SQIVND come from the germline V gene (reference sequence). V was shortened by 4 bases and J by 3 bases, with 10 bases between the two germline ends. CDR3 size: 14 residues. The CDR3 sequence: CASSTKQDGNTIYF. As DNA, the CDR3 is TGTGCCAGTAGTACGAAACAGGATGGAAACACCATATATTTT.

The CDR3: CASSLLDNVGTEAFF. The CDR3 bases are TGTGCCAGCAGTCTCCTCGACAATGTAGGCACTGAAGCTTTCTTT. The chain joins TRBV28 to TRBJ1-1, with D hard to call. V was clipped by 5 bases and J by 4 bases, with 17 bases between them. Per germline, CDR1 MDHEN and CDR2 SYDVKM. CDR3 length: 15 amino acids.

The chain carries TRBV7-8 and TRBJ1-4; 7 positions agree with TRBD1. The CDR3 covers 16 residues. Trimming at V came to 0 bases and at J to 0 bases, leaving 1 base not matched to a gene. The germline gives CDR1 SGHVS, CDR2 FQNEAQ. CDR3 sequence: CASSLAGQSTNEKLFF. CDR3 DNA sequence: TGTGCCAGCAGCTTAGCGGGACAGTCAACTAATGAAAAACTGTTTTTT.